The 2 T cell receptor beta chains below all came from one sample that was sequenced in a study of type 1 regulatory T cells. TCRdb re-called the reads through MiXCR, storing one row per CDR3 protein. Of more than 60,000 distinct CDR3 sequences in the sample, approximately 60% were seen once. Antigens of these TCRs are unknown. Sequencing was done on a sample of cultured non-Tr1 T cells, either the whole culture or a sorted T cell fraction (not recorded which). The receptors shown here come from a human donor in good health.

The chain employs TRBV5-1 and TRBJ2-7; D may match TRBD1 or TRBD2 (5 bases each). This CDR3 region has 15 residues. Germline V gene lookup returns CDR1 SGHRS and CDR2 YFSETQ. V was trimmed by 4 bases and J by 2 bases, leaving 16 bases between them. The CDR3 region is CASSRAGTPTYEQYF. DNA for the CDR3: TGCGCCAGCAGCAGGGCCGGGACGCCAACCTACGAGCAGTACTTC.

The chain couples TRBV7-9 to TRBJ2-7; D perhaps matches TRBD1 (6 bases). This CDR3 contains 16 residues. The germline gives CDR1 SEHNR, CDR2 FQNEAQ (reference sequence). The V end was cut by 2 bases, the J end by 1 base, with 15 bases between. The CDR3 spells CASSLQEDTGSYEQYF. In DNA form, the CDR3 reads TGTGCCAGCAGCTTACAGGAAGATACAGGGTCCTACGAGCAGTACTTC.